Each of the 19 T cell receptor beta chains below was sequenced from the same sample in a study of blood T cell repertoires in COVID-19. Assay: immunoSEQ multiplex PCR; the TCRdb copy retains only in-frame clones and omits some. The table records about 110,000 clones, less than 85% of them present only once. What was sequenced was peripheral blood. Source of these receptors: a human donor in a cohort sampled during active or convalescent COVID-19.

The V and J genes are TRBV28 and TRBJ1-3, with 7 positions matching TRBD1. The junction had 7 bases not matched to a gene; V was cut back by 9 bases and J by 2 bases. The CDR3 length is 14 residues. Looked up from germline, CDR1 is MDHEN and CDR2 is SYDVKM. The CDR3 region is CASMDRSAGNTIYF. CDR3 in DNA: TGTGCCAGTATGGACAGGTCGGCTGGAAACACCATATATTTT. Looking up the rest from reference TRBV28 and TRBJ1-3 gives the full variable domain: DVKVTQSSRYLVKRTGEKVFLECVQDMDHENMFWYRQDPGLGLRLIYFSYDVKMKEKGDIPEGYSVSREKKERFSLILESASTNQTSMYLCASMDRSAGNTIYFGEGSWLTVV.

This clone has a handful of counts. The CDR3 loop reads CASSIAQNQPQHF. The CDR3, as DNA: TGTGCCAGTAGTATAGCGCAGAATCAGCCCCAGCATTTT. The chain links TRBV19 to TRBJ1-5; no firm D call. Germline loops: CDR1 LNHDA, CDR2 SQIVND (reference sequence). The CDR3 extends over 13 amino acids. The V gene lost 1 base and the J gene lost 4 bases, with 5 bases spanning the gap.

This CDR3 reads CASSDRPNTGELFF. The CDR3 region has the DNA TGCGCCAGCAGTGACAGGCCGAACACCGGGGAGCTGTTTTTT. The V and J genes are TRBV10-1 and TRBJ2-2; no firm D call. Germline V lookup: CDR1 WNHNN, CDR2 SYGVQD (reference sequence). The length of the CDR3 is 14 residues. V lost 3 bases and J lost 0, with 5 bases in between.

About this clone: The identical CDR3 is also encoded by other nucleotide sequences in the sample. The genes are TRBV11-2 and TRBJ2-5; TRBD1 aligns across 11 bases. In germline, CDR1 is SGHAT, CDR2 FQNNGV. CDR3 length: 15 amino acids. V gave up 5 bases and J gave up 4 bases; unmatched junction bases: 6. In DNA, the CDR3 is TGTGCCAGCAGCCCAACCGGGACAGGGGGAGAGACCCAGTACTTC. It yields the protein CASSPTGTGGETQYF.

The CDR3 DNA follows: TGTGCCAGTAGGGCATGGGGGGGCGAGGATGAAAAACTGTTTTTT. It specifies CASRAWGGEDEKLFF. The chain recombines TRBV19 with TRBJ1-4; weak D call: TRBD1 (6 bases). V lost 6 bases and J lost 6, with 17 bases in between. The CDR3 has 15 residues. Germline CDR1 and CDR2: LNHDA and SQIVND (reference sequence). Full variable domain (remainder filled in from reference TRBV19 and TRBJ1-4): DGGITQSPKYLFRKEGQNVTLSCEQNLNHDAMYWYRQDPGQGLRLIYYSQIVNDFQKGDIAEGYSVSREKKESFPLTVTSAQKNPTAFYLCASRAWGGEDEKLFFGSGTQLSVL.

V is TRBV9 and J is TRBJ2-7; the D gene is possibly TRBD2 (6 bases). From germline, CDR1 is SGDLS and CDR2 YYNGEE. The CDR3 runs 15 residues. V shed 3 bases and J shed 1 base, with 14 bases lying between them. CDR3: CASSAQAGRSYEQYF. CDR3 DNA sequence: TGTGCCAGCAGCGCCCAGGCGGGACGGTCCTACGAGCAGTACTTC. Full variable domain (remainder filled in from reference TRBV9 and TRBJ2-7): DSGVTQTPKHLITATGQRVTLRCSPRSGDLSVYWYQQSLDQGLQFLIQYYNGEERAKGNILERFSAQQFPDLHSELNLSSLELGDSALYFCASSAQAGRSYEQYFGPGTRLTVT.

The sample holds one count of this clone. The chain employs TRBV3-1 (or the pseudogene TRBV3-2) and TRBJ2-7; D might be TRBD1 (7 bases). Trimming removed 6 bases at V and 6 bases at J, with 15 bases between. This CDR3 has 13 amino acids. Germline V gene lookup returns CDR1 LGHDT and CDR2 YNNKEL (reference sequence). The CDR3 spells CASRRGAGGEQYF. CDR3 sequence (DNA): TGTGCCAGCAGGAGGGGGGCAGGGGGCGAGCAGTACTTC.

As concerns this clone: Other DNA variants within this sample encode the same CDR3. CDR3 coding DNA: TGTGCCAGCAAGTTAACGGGAGGGCCAGGAAGGGGTGAGACCCAGTACTTC. Amino acids: CASKLTGGPGRGETQYF. V gene TRBV5-5 combines with J gene TRBJ2-5; the match to TRBD2 covers 8 bases. Per germline, CDR1 SGHKS and CDR2 YYEKEE (reference sequence). Germline trimming cut 6 bases from V and 5 bases from J; bases unmatched to any gene: 18. The CDR3 runs 17 residues.

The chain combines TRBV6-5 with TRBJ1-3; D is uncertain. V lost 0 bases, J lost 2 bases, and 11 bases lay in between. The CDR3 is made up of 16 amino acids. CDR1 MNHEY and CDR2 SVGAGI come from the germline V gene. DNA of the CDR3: TGTGCCAGCAGTTACTCTAACAGAGGGCCTGGAAACACCATATATTTT. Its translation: CASSYSNRGPGNTIYF.

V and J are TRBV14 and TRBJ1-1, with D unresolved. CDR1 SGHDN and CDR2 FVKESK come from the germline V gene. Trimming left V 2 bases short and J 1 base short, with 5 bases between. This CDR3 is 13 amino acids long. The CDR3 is CASSQLRNTEAFF. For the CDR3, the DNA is TGTGCCAGCAGCCAACTAAGGAACACTGAAGCTTTCTTT. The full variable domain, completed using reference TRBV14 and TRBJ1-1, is EAGVTQFPSHSVIEKGQTVTLRCDPISGHDNLYWYRRVMGKEIKFLLHFVKESKQDESGMPNNRFLAERTGGTYSTLKVQPAELEDSGVYFCASSQLRNTEAFFGQGTRLTVV.

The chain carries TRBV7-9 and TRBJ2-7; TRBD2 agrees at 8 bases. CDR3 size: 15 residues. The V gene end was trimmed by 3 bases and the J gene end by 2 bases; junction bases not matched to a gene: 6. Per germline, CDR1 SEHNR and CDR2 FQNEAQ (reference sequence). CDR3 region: CASSFGGGLPYEQYF. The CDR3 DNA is TGTGCCAGCAGCTTCGGCGGGGGGCTACCCTACGAGCAGTACTTC.

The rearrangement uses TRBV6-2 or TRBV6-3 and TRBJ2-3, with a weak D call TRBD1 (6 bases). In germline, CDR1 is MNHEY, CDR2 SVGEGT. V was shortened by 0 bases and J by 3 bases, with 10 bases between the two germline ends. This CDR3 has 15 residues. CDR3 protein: CASSYSGQRTDTQYF. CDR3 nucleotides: TGTGCCAGCAGTTACTCAGGACAGAGGACAGATACGCAGTATTTT.

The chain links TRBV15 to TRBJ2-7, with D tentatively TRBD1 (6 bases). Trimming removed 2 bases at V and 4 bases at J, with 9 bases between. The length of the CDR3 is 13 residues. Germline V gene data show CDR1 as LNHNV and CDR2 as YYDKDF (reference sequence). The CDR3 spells CATSRQTGYEQYF. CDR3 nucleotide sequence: TGTGCCACCAGCAGACAGACAGGTTACGAGCAGTACTTC.

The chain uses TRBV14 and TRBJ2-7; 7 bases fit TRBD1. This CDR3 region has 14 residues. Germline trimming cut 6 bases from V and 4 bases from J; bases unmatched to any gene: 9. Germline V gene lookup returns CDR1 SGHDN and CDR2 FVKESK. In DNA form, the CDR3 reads TGTGCCAGCAGACGGACAGGAGCAACTTACGAGCAGTACTTC. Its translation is CASRRTGATYEQYF.

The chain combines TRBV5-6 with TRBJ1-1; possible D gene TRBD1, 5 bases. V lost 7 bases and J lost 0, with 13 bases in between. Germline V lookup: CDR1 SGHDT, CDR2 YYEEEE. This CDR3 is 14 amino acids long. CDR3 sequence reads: CASHQQGVNTEAFF. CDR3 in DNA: TGTGCCAGCCACCAACAAGGGGTGAACACTGAAGCTTTCTTT.

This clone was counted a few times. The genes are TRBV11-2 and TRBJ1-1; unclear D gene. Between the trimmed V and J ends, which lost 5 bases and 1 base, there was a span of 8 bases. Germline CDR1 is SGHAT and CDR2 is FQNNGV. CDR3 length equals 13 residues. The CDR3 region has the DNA TGTGCCAGCAGCCTGCGGGGGAACACTGAAGCTTTCTTT. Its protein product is CASSLRGNTEAFF.

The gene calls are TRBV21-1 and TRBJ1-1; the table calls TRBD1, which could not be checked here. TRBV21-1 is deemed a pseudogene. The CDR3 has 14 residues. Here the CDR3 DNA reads TGTGCCAGCAGTAGACAGGGGACCTTTTGTGAAGCTTTCTTT. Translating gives CASSRQGTFCEAFF.

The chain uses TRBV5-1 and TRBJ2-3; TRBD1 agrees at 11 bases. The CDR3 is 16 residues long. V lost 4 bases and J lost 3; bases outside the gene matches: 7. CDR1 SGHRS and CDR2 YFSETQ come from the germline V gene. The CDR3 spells CASSPGTGGWTDTQYF. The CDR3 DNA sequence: TGCGCCAGCAGCCCCGGGACAGGGGGTTGGACAGATACGCAGTATTTT.

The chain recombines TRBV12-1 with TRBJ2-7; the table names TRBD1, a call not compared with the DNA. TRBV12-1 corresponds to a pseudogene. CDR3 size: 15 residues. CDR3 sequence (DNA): TGTGCCAGCAGCGGCTCCGGGGTACAGGGTACCGAGCAGTACTTC. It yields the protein CASSGSGVQGTEQYF.